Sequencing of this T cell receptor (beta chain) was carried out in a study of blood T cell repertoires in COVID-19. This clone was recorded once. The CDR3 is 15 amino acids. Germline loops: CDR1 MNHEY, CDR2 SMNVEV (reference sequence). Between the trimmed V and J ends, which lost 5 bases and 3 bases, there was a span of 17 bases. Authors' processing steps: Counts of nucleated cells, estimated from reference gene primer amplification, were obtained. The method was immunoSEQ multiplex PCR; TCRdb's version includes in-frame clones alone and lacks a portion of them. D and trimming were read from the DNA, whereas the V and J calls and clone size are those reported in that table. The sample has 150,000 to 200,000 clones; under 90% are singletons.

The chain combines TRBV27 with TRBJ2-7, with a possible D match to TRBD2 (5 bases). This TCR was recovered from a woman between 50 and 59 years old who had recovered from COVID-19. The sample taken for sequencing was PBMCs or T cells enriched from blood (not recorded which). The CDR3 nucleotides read TGTGCCAGCAGTACCCCGACTAAGTGGAACTACGAGCAGTACTTC. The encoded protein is CASSTPTKWNYEQYF.